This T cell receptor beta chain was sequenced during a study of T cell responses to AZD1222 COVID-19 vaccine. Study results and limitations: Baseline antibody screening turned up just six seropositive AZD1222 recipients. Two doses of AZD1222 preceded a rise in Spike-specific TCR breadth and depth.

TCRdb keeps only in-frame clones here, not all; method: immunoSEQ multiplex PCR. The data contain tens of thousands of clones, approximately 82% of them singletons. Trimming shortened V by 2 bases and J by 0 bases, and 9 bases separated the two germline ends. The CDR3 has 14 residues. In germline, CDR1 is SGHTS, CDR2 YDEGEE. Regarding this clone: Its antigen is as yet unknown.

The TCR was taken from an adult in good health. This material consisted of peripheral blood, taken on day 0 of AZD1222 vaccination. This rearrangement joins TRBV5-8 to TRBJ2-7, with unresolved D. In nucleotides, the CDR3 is TGTGCCAGCAGCTTAGCTACCCTCTCCTACGAGCAGTACTTC. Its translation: CASSLATLSYEQYF. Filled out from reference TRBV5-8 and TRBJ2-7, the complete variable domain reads EAGVTQSPTHLIKTRGQQATLRCSPISGHTSVYWYQQALGLGLQFLLWYDEGEERNRGNFPPRFSGRQFPNYSSELNVNALELEDSALYLCASSLATLSYEQYFGPGTRLTVT.